This record covers a single T cell receptor (beta chain). These data come from a study of blood T cell repertoires in COVID-19. Study information: Samples representing acute and convalescent COVID-19 were sourced from the United States, Italy and Spain. PBMCs, B-cell-depleted T cells, or T cells provided the cDNA or gDNA that made up the material.

In the original analysis: From reference gene primer amplification, estimates of nucleated cell counts were derived. Using immunoSEQ multiplex PCR, the repertoire was profiled, and TCRdb retains in-frame clones only, with some absent. The V and J calls and clone size are taken from that table; D and trimming were inferred from the DNA. The sample includes around 300,000 clones, 65% to 90% seen only once; the top ten take around 7.2%. Sequencing used peripheral blood. The TCR was taken from a human donor in a cohort sampled during active COVID-19.

The CDR3 DNA reads as TGTGCCAGCAGCCTCTTTGGCGGGGATTATGGCTACACCTTC. Translated, it gives CASSLFGGDYGYTF. J is TRBJ1-2 and V is TRBV5-6, with D unclear. Germline V gene sequence: CDR1 SGHDT, CDR2 YYEEEE. The CDR3 extends over 14 amino acids. Trimming took 4 bases from V and 5 from J, leaving 15 bases between them.